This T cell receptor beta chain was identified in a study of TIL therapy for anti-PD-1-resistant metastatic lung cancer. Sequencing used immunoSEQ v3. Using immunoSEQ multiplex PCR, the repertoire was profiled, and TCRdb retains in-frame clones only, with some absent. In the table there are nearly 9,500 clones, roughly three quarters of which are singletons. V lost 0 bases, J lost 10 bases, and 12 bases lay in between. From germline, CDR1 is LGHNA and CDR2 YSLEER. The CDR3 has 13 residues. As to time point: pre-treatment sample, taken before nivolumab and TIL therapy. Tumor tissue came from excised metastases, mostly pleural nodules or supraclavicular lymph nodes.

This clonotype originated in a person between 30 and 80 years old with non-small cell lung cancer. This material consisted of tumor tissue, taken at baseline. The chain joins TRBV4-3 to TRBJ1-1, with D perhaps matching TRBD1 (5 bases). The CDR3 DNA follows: TGCGCCAGCAGCCAAGACCAGGGTTTCCCAGCTTTCTTT. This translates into CASSQDQGFPAFF.